These T cell receptor beta chains were read from a single sample in a study of tumor-infiltrating lymphocytes in primary liver carcinoma. A single record per CDR3 protein comes from TCRdb applying MiXCR to the multiplex PCR reads. The table records about 110,000 distinct CDR3 sequences, about 59% of them present only once. The sequencing sample was made of liver tumor tissue from sampling region 1. The receptors were gathered from a woman aged 55-70 years with primary liver carcinoma and hepatitis B virus infection. Both conserved end residues are trimmed from each CDR3. Clone size appears in some rows only: once, few, many, or a class for an expanded clone.

- TRBJ2-1 TRBV11-1 ASSSPKTSRSSLWQF
- TRBJ2-7 TRBV28 ASSIAGDRSYEQY
- TRBJ2-7 TRBV11-2 PSNFNRGTSYEQY
many TRBJ2-7 TRBV10-3 AIKRTDDTYEQY
- TRBJ1-1 TRBV11-1 ASGSSLNTEAF
- TRBJ2-1 TRBV11-2 GGSLVLGGEQF
few TRBJ1-1 TRBV28 ASSLPTGPTEAF
medium-sized TRBJ2-7 TRBV11-3 ASSLPTGPYEQY
- TRBJ1-3 TRBV4-1 ASSQTRGNTVY
- TRBJ2-2 TRBV28 ASSFSSRHGGLF
- TRBJ1-1 TRBV18 ASSRTGGLAEAF
- TRBJ1-5 TRBV7-9 ASSPVDQPQH
- TRBJ2-3 TRBV11-3 ASNGQLATLDTQY
- TRBJ2-5 TRBV5-4 ASSLSSRRARGKTQY
medium-sized TRBJ1-1 TRBV11-3 ASSLAGRPTVNTEAF
- TRBJ2-1 TRBV4-2 TSSPGGGGGYNEQL